Included here is one T cell receptor beta chain sequence, with context. This record belongs to a study of patients and donors after allogeneic stem cell transplantation. The germline V and J ends were trimmed by 4 bases and 4 bases, with 10 bases remaining between them. From germline, CDR1 is LGHDT and CDR2 YNNKEL (reference sequence). This CDR3 comprises 13 residues. TCRdb reprocessed the RT-PCR reads with MiXCR, giving one entry per CDR3 protein. The profile shows about a million distinct CDR3 sequences, about a sixth of them singletons. Sequencing was carried out using blood, either unsorted or a sorted T cell fraction (not recorded which). V gene TRBV3-1 combines with J gene TRBJ1-2, with D unresolved. The TCR sequence derives from a human donor who was either an allogeneic HSCT recipient or a stem cell or donor lymphocyte infusion donor (not recorded which). It is not recorded whose cells these are; they may come from a transplant donor. The CDR3, as DNA: TGTGCCAGCAGCCGCCCATATTTCTATGGCTACACCTTC. Amino acids: CASSRPYFYGYTF.